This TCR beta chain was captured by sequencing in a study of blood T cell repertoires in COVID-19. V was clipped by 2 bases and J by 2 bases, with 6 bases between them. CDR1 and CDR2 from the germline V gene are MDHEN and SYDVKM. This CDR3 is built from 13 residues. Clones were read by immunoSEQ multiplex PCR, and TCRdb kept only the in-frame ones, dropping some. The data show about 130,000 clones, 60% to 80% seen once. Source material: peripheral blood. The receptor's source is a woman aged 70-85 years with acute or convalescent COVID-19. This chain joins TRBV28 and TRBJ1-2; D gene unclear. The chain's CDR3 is CASSLGRNYGYTF. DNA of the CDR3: TGTGCCAGCAGTTTAGGCAGGAACTATGGCTACACCTTC.